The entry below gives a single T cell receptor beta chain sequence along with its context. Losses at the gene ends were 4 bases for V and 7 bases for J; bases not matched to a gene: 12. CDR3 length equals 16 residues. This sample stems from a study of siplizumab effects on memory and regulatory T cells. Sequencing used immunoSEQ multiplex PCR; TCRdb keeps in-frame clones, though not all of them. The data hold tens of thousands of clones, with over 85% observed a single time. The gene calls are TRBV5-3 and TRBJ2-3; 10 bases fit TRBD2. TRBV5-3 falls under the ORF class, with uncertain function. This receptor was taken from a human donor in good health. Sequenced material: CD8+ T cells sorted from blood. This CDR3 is CARSPTAGGSTYTQYF. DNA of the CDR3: TGTGCCAGAAGCCCAACAGCGGGAGGGTCAACTTATACGCAGTATTTT.